This paragraph covers one TCR beta chain sequence. Time point described: patch test 1, 2 weeks after DPC sensitization. Sample treatment: therapeutic diphenylcyclopropenone sensitization with weekly scalp DPC. Each patch-test visit's blood sample preceded patch application. The data belong to a study of human T cells and chemical hapten exposure. About the study: Patients, mostly women, had alopecia areata, alopecia totalis or alopecia universalis.

This CDR3 is built from 14 residues. Trimming took 5 bases from V and 5 from J, leaving 12 bases between them. Each CDR3 protein gets one entry after TCRdb re-called the RACE reads with MiXCR. The sample lists about 120,000 distinct CDR3 sequences, roughly 13% occurring once. Sequenced material: whole blood, taken in connection with sensitization to the hapten diphenylcyclopropenone (DPC). The sequence derives from a man aged 18-30 years with alopecia areata. Some clones in this sample may be carry-over from other donors' samples. The chain couples TRBV12-3 or TRBV12-4 to TRBJ2-2; unclear D gene. CDR3 DNA sequence: TGTGCCAGCAGTCTTTCGGGTCCGACCGGGGAGCTGTTTTTT. Its translation is CASSLSGPTGELFF.